This TCR beta chain comes out of a study of shared clonotypes between healthy human individuals. Across the study: CD4 naive and CD4 memory each took three plates per donor, while CD8 naive took two and CD8 memory one. Overall study findings and caveats: Rarefaction revealed incomplete sorted-subset sequencing despite large depth. Shared across four donors were 4% to 6% of the naive CD4 clonotypes.

Notes on this clone: The antigen remains undetermined.

Measured with immunoSEQ multiplex PCR; TCRdb has only the in-frame clones, and not every one. The sample lists about 1 million clones; approximately 76% were seen once. Germline CDR1 and CDR2: KGHSH and LQKENI. V trimming: 4 bases; J trimming: 2 bases; junction bases outside the gene matches: 8. CDR3 length equals 15 residues. This rearrangement joins TRBV18 to TRBJ2-7; 7 nucleotides align to TRBD1. The specimen sequenced was memory CD4+ T cells sorted from blood. Documented subset: CD45RA-negative fraction. This TCR came from a young man in good health. The CDR3 loop is CASSRPGTVTYEQYF. For the CDR3, the DNA is TGTGCCAGCTCACGACCTGGGACAGTGACCTACGAGCAGTACTTC.